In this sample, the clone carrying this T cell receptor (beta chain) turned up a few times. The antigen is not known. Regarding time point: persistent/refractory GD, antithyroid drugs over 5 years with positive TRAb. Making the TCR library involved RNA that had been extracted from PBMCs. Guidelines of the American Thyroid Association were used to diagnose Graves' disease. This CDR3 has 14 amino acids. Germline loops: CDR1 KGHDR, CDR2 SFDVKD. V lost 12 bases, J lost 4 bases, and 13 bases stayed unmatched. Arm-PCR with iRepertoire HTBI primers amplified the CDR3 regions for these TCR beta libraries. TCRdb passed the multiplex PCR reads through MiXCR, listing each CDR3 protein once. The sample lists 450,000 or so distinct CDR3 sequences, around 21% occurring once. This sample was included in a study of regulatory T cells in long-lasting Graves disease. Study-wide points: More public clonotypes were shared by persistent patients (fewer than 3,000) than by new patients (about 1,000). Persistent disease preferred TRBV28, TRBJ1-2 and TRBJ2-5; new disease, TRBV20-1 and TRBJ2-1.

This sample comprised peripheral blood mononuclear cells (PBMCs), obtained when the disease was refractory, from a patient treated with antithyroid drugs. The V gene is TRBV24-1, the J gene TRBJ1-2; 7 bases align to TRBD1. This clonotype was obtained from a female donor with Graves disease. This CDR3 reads CAPQEGTAFYGYTF. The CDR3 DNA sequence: TGTGCCCCCCAGGAGGGGACAGCATTCTATGGCTACACCTTC.